This T cell receptor beta chain was captured in a study of neurological immune-mediated disorders. In its sample, this clonotype was seen many times. Its target is unknown. The CDR3 has 13 residues. The V end was cut by 3 bases, the J end by 0 bases, with 3 bases between. A 10-nucleotide random UMI tagged transcripts in template-switch 5'RACE cDNA synthesis. TCRdb called the 5' RACE reads again in MiXCR, with one record for every CDR3 protein. Of 130,000 or so distinct CDR3 sequences listed, more than 2.5% are singletons. The unsorted libraries originated from 2 million PBMCs kept at -80 C. Study outcomes and limitations: Among 34 multiple sclerosis patients, phylogenetic grouping put the repertoires of 18 into a single related-CDR3 cluster, a possible signature.

The sequence was collected from a woman in her 30s with multiple sclerosis. Sequenced input: PBMCs. This sequence joins TRBV12-3 or TRBV12-4 and TRBJ1-5; D remains ambiguous. In DNA, the CDR3 is TGTGCCAGCAGTTTCTTTAGCAATCAGCCCCAGCATTTT. The encoded protein is CASSFFSNQPQHF.